This T cell receptor (beta chain) was found in a study of blood T cell repertoires in COVID-19. Produced via immunoSEQ multiplex PCR; TCRdb's table is partial and in-frame only. The table records about 49,000 clones, approximately 81% of them present only once. V lost 2 bases, J lost 4 bases, and 3 bases stayed unmatched. The CDR3 spans 15 residues. In germline, CDR1 is SEHNR, CDR2 FQNEAQ (reference sequence). Sequencing used peripheral blood. This chain connects TRBV7-9 to TRBJ2-2, with 8 bases aligning to TRBD1. This clonotype was obtained from an elderly woman with COVID-19, enrolled during active disease. Here the CDR3 reads CASSLPQGATGELFF. The CDR3 region has the DNA TGTGCCAGCAGCTTACCCCAGGGGGCCACCGGGGAGCTGTTTTTT.